This T cell receptor beta chain was recorded in a study of graft-versus-host responses after intestinal transplantation. This clone was found a few times. The antigen is not known. This CDR3 is built from 13 residues. V was cut by 6 bases and J by 4 bases, with 16 bases left in between. Germline CDR1 SQVTM, CDR2 ANQGSEA. Method: immunoSEQ multiplex PCR; TCRdb's copy keeps in-frame clones and lacks some. The table includes 70,000 to 95,000 clones, roughly 93% detected once. V gene TRBV29-1 combines with J gene TRBJ2-7; D uncertain. The sequence was obtained from a human donor who was the organ donor for an intestinal transplant. The specimen comprised unstimulated CD8+ T cells sorted from spleen or lymph node cells, sampled before transplant. The CDR3 DNA reads as TGCAGCGTCGCGACTCCCCAAAGGTACGAGCAGTACTTC. It translates to CSVATPQRYEQYF.